This T cell receptor beta chain was observed in a study of liver allograft versus peripheral blood T cells. Study summary: A comparison was made between T cell receptor repertoires in transplanted livers and those in recipients' peripheral blood. Overall study results and limits: As reported, T cell receptor repertoires inside liver allografts differed from those present in peripheral blood.

The table lists this clonotype with a count of one. What it binds is unknown. This CDR3 spans 14 amino acids. Germline loops: CDR1 SGHNT, CDR2 YYREEE (reference sequence). Trimming shortened V by 3 bases and J by 2 bases, and 10 bases separated the two germline ends. Each CDR3 protein gets one entry after TCRdb re-called the reads with MiXCR. The table lists approximately 15,000 distinct CDR3 sequences, 20% to 25% of them singletons. The rearrangement links TRBV5-4 to TRBJ2-3; D is uncertain. The TCR originated in a human patient who had a liver transplant. Some T cells may trace back to the graft donor. CDR3 DNA: TGTGCCAGCAGCTCGCCGGGCCTCACAGATACGCAGTATTTT. Translating gives CASSSPGLTDTQYF.